This TCR beta chain was documented in a study of T cells expressing NK-cell markers. This CDR3 contains 13 residues. Germline CDR1 is DFQATT and CDR2 is SNEGSKA (reference sequence). TCRdb derives one entry per CDR3 protein from the 5' RACE reads, leaving out DNA. The table for this sample gives 20,000 to 25,000 distinct CDR3 sequences. The origin of this receptor is a man aged 18 to 69 in good health. Sequenced: blood T cells: a sorted CD56 or NKG2C T cell subset, CD4+ or CD8+ T cells, or bulk PBMC T cells (not recorded which). This rearrangement joins TRBV20-1 to TRBJ1-1; TCRdb gives TRBD1 as the D gene, but with no DNA this cannot be confirmed. The CDR3 sequence is CSAWGRTAGEAFF.